The 14 T cell receptor beta chains below all came from one sample that was sequenced in a study of blood T cell repertoires in COVID-19. Sequenced by immunoSEQ multiplex PCR; TCRdb stores in-frame clones only, minus some. The table lists approximately 200,000 clones, about 85% of them singletons. The sample was peripheral blood. These receptors were taken from a man aged 70-80 years with active or convalescent COVID-19.

This clone was found once. The rearrangement joins TRBV18 to TRBJ1-2; D possibly corresponds to TRBD1 (5 bases). Trimming stripped 5 bases from V and 4 bases from J, with 11 bases between. There are 13 residues in the CDR3. Germline V gene sequence: CDR1 KGHSH, CDR2 LQKENI. CDR3 protein: CASSEQGSYGYTF. The CDR3 region has the DNA TGTGCCAGCTCAGAGCAGGGAAGCTATGGCTACACCTTC.

The chain joins TRBV28 to TRBJ1-5, with unresolved D. This CDR3 comprises 14 residues. V lost 2 bases and J 3 bases, leaving 8 bases between the germline ends. Germline V gene lookup returns CDR1 MDHEN and CDR2 SYDVKM. CDR3 region: CASSLIRPNQPQHF. DNA of the CDR3: TGTGCCAGCAGTTTAATCAGGCCCAATCAGCCCCAGCATTTT.

The chain employs TRBV12-3 or TRBV12-4 and TRBJ1-1, with 10 positions matching TRBD1. There are 13 residues in the CDR3. With V trimmed by 4 bases and J by 8 bases, 4 bases remained unmatched. The CDR3 here is CASSSGQGQEAFF. The CDR3 nucleotides are TGTGCCAGCAGTTCGGGACAGGGGCAGGAAGCTTTCTTT.

V usage is TRBV3-1 (or the pseudogene TRBV3-2) and J usage is TRBJ1-1; 9 nucleotides align to TRBD1. J gave up 4 bases and V 3 bases, and 3 bases lay outside the gene matches. CDR1 and CDR2 (germline): LGHDT, YNNKEL (reference sequence). CDR3 length equals 14 residues. CDR3 sequence: CASSHDRGGTEAFF. DNA for the CDR3: TGTGCCAGCAGCCATGACAGGGGGGGCACTGAAGCTTTCTTT.

The V gene is TRBV3-1 (or the pseudogene TRBV3-2), the J gene TRBJ2-6; 9 positions match TRBD1. Germline V gives CDR1 LGHDT, CDR2 YNNKEL (reference sequence). The CDR3 length is 17 residues. After removal of 1 base from V and 3 bases from J, the junction contained 4 bases not matched to a gene. The CDR3 coding sequence is TGTGCCAGCAGCCAAGCTGACAGGGGGTTTGGGGCCAACGTCCTGACTTTC. As protein: CASSQADRGFGANVLTF.

J is TRBJ2-5 and V is TRBV12-3 or TRBV12-4, with D perhaps matching TRBD2 (5 bases). CDR3 size: 13 residues. V lost 5 bases and J lost 0, with 7 bases in between. This CDR3 is CASSTGDQETQYF. The CDR3 nucleotides are TGTGCCAGCAGTACCGGGGACCAAGAGACCCAGTACTTC.

V and J are TRBV5-4 and TRBJ2-5; D not resolved. V was shortened by 4 bases and J by 4 bases, with 14 bases between the two germline ends. In germline, CDR1 is SGHNT, CDR2 YYREEE (reference sequence). The CDR3 is made up of 14 amino acids. The CDR3 coding sequence is TGTGCCAGCAGCACCCAAGAAACCAGAGAGACCCAGTACTTC. Encoded protein: CASSTQETRETQYF.

The gene calls are TRBV29-1 and TRBJ1-1, with 7 bases matching TRBD1. Germline trimming cut 3 bases from V and 5 bases from J; bases unmatched to any gene: 9. The CDR3 totals 14 residues. Germline lookup yields CDR1 SQVTM and CDR2 ANQGSEA. The CDR3 DNA follows: TGCAGCGTTGATTTAGGGACAGTAGTTACTGAAGCTTTCTTT. Amino acid sequence: CSVDLGTVVTEAFF.

This chain uses TRBV7-9 with TRBJ1-3; D is unclear. CDR1 is SEHNR, CDR2 FQNEAQ, per germline (reference sequence). The CDR3 loop spans 17 amino acids. Deletions cut 6 bases from V and 0 bases from J, with 18 bases between. CDR3 bases: TGTGCCAGCAGTTCCCCGGCCGGCGGCGACTCTGGAAACACCATATATTTT. Its translation: CASSSPAGGDSGNTIYF.

The V and J genes are TRBV7-9 and TRBJ2-1; 8 bases line up with TRBD1. The CDR3 runs 15 residues. Germline V lookup: CDR1 SEHNR, CDR2 FQNEAQ (reference sequence). With V trimmed by 5 bases and J by 0 bases, 3 bases remained unmatched. CDR3 nucleotides: TGTGCCAGCAGCCCCGGACAGGGCTCCTACAATGAGCAGTTCTTC. As protein: CASSPGQGSYNEQFF.

This chain connects TRBV28 to TRBJ1-6; maybe TRBD1 (6 bases). Trimming cost V 6 bases and J 8 bases, with 11 bases left between them. This CDR3 has 13 amino acids. Germline V gene lookup returns CDR1 MDHEN and CDR2 SYDVKM. CDR3 sequence: CASRTGRDSPLHF. CDR3 sequence (DNA): TGTGCCAGCAGAACAGGGAGGGATTCACCCCTCCACTTT.

This clone was recorded only once. The V and J genes are TRBV19 and TRBJ1-6; TRBD1 matches at 7 bases. Germline V gene data show CDR1 as LNHDA and CDR2 as SQIVND (reference sequence). The CDR3 totals 14 residues. Trimming took 5 bases from V and 7 from J; bases not matched to a gene: 5. The CDR3 nucleotides read TGTGCCAGTAGTCCTAGGACAGGCAATTCACCCCTCCACTTT. It encodes CASSPRTGNSPLHF. The entire variable domain, with the rest obtained from reference TRBV19 and TRBJ1-6, is as follows: DGGITQSPKYLFRKEGQNVTLSCEQNLNHDAMYWYRQDPGQGLRLIYYSQIVNDFQKGDIAEGYSVSREKKESFPLTVTSAQKNPTAFYLCASSPRTGNSPLHFGNGTRLTVT.

The chain carries TRBV3-1 (or the pseudogene TRBV3-2) and TRBJ2-4; 9 nucleotides line up with TRBD1. The CDR3 sequence is 20 residues long. The germline gives CDR1 LGHDT, CDR2 YNNKEL (reference sequence). J was trimmed by 1 base and V by 3 bases; bases with no gene match: 16. CDR3 nucleotide sequence: TGTGCCAGCAGCCAGCCCCGGGACAGGGCGCCGGTTTACGCCAAAAACATTCAGTACTTC. Amino acids: CASSQPRDRAPVYAKNIQYF.

This clone has a handful of counts. The chain combines TRBV2 with TRBJ2-7; tentatively, D is TRBD2 (6 bases). The CDR3 runs to 14 residues. The V gene lost 4 bases and the J gene lost 6 bases, with 16 bases spanning the gap. In germline, CDR1 is SNHLY, CDR2 FYNNEI. The CDR3 bases are TGTGCCAGCAGTGTAGAGAGGGTCGGGGGCGAGCAGTACTTC. It translates to CASSVERVGGEQYF.